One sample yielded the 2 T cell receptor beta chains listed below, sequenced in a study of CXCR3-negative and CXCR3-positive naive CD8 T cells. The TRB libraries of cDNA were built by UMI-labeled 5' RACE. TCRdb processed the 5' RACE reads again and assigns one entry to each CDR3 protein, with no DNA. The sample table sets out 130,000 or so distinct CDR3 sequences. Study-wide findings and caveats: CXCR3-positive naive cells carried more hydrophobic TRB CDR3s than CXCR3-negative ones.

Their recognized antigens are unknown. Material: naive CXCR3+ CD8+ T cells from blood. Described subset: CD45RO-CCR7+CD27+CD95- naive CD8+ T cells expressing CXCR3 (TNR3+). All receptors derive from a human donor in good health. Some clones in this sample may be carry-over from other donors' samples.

The CDR3 is CASSPGPGPRGGEQYF. The V gene is TRBV7-3, the J gene TRBJ2-7; the TRBD1 assignment by TCRdb is unverifiable without DNA. This CDR3 spans 16 amino acids. Germline V gene sequence: CDR1 SGHTA, CDR2 FQGTGA.

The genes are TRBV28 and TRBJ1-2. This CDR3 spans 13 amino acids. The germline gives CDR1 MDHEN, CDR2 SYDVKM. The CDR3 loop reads CASSLLRTYGYTF.